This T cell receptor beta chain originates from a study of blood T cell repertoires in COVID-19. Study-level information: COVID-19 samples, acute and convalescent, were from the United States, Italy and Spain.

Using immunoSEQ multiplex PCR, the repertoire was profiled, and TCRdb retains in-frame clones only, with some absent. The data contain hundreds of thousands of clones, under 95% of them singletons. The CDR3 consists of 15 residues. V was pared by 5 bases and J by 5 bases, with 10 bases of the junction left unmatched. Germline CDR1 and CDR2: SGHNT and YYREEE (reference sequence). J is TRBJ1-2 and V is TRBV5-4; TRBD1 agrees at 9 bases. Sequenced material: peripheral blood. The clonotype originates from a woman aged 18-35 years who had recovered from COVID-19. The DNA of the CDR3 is TGTGCCAGCAGTCCCCGGGACAGGGTAGAATATGGCTACACCTTC. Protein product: CASSPRDRVEYGYTF.